This T cell receptor beta chain comes out of a study of blood T cell repertoires in COVID-19. Study-level information: COVID-19 samples collected from the United States, Italy and Spain covered acute and convalescent phases. The analysed material was cDNA or gDNA that came from T cells, B-cell-depleted T cells, or PBMCs.

In its sample, this clone was seen once. CDR3 length: 16 amino acids. V dropped 7 bases and J dropped 7; count of bases not matched to a gene: 17. Germline V gene lookup returns CDR1 SNHLY and CDR2 FYNNEI. Methods used by the authors: Reference gene primers were amplified, and this amplification served to estimate nucleated cell counts. Assay used: immunoSEQ multiplex PCR; TCRdb lists only in-frame clones, some missing. That table gives V, J and clone size, and the DNA gave D and trimming. Seen here are about 74,000 clones, roughly 91% observed once, and the top ten hold approximately 28%. The chain carries TRBV2 and TRBJ1-2, with 8 bases aligning to TRBD1. This sequence originates from a woman aged 80 or over with active or convalescent COVID-19. The sequencing sample was made of peripheral blood. As DNA, the CDR3 is TGTGCCAGCAACGGAGTCAGGGGGCCGATCCTGCGTGGCTACACCTTC. This codes for CASNGVRGPILRGYTF.